This paragraph covers one T cell receptor beta chain sequence. Its specific antigen is unknown. Base qualities are not at hand, and no much larger clone is one base apart. Set within a cohort of healthcare workers in London, UK, this nested case-control study involved weekly PCR testing of nasopharyngeal swabs along with blood sampling. Healthcare workers were enrolled in the week of the UK lockdown, from 23 to 31 March 2020, and were followed every week for up to roughly 16 weeks. Receptors were amplified or captured by 5' RACE. Sequenced on a NextSeq 500. Unique molecular identifiers were attached to individual cDNA molecules in the TCR library protocol so that sequencing error and PCR bias could be corrected. Sequencing covered both TCR alpha and beta chains, and within each sample the abundances of alpha and beta sequences were tightly co-correlated. Per the source publication's procedure: Decombinator V4 was used to annotate TCR sequences for V gene, J gene and CDR3. Expanded TCRs were defined as changing significantly between any two time points under a Poisson model with p below 0.0001. TCR abundances were normalised to the total number of TCRs sequenced per sample and were expressed as counts per million. TRAV1-2 paired with TRAJ12, TRAJ20 or TRAJ33 defined MAIT TCRs, while TRAV10 paired with TRAJ18 defined iNKT TCRs. VDJdb, accessed 1 November 2021, was searched for CMV, EBV and SARS-CoV-2 annotated TCRs, with TCRs annotated for multiple antigens excluded. The public reads were reprocessed in TCRdb via fastp at Q25 and MiXCR, keeping in-frame beta chains. Every entry covers one CDR3 protein and lists the most common genes and DNA from its rows. V and J calls and clone size were set by TCRdb, not the authors. This sample comprises about 49,000 distinct CDR3 sequences, 12% of them detected only once. The ten largest clones capture around 2.5% of the sample.

Germline trimming: 6 bases from V, 0 bases from J; junction bases outside gene matches: 8. The CDR3 covers 16 residues, taking in both the cysteine and the phenylalanine. Of all the DNA, just the CDR3 is kept, 48 bases in frame from base 1. As encoded in the germline V gene, CDR1 is MNHEY while CDR2 is SVGEGT. The sample originates from a study of early T cells in non-severe SARS-CoV-2 infection (dated by TCRdb to the early 2020s). Notes on the research overall: TCR sequencing used bulk RNA from unsorted whole blood, so alpha and beta chains could not be paired.

The paper as a whole reports these results and caveats: VDJdb matching was skewed toward anti-spike CD8 responses, so virus-specific expansions were likely underestimated and private and CD4 specificities were missed.

The sequenced sample was whole blood, obtained at baseline. The TCR originated in an adult who was a healthcare worker with PCR-confirmed SARS-CoV-2 infection or an uninfected control (not recorded which). This chain is built from TRBV6-2 or TRBV6-3 and TRBJ1-1; 9 nucleotides in the junction match TRBD1. CDR3 loop: CASSLGQGRMNTEAFF. The nucleotide sequence is TGTGCCAGCAGCTTAGGACAGGGGAGGATGAACACTGAAGCTTTCTTT.